The present T cell receptor beta chain was sequenced within a study of identical twins. Study-wide findings and caveats: Out-of-frame alpha sequences common to twins were enriched for low generation probability. Invariant cells of the MAIT and iNKT types might have partly distorted the zero-insertion analyses.

Points on this clonotype: Antigen specificity is unknown.

From the 5' RACE reads, TCRdb called clonotypes with MiXCR, one entry per CDR3 protein. This table holds hundreds of thousands of distinct CDR3 sequences, approximately 13% found once. Germline CDR1 reads DFQATT; CDR2 reads SNEGSKA (reference sequence). The CDR3 has 13 amino acids. V was clipped by 8 bases and J by 8 bases; unmatched bases: 8. This same sample was also part of a study on yellow fever vaccine responses in identical twins.

The receptor comes from a woman between 18 and 29 years old in good health. The chain joins TRBV20-1 to TRBJ2-1; 11 nucleotides line up with TRBD2. The sequencing input was PBMCs. CDR3 residues: CSLLAGGLDEQFF. The CDR3 coding sequence is TGCAGTCTTCTAGCGGGGGGCCTGGATGAGCAGTTCTTC.